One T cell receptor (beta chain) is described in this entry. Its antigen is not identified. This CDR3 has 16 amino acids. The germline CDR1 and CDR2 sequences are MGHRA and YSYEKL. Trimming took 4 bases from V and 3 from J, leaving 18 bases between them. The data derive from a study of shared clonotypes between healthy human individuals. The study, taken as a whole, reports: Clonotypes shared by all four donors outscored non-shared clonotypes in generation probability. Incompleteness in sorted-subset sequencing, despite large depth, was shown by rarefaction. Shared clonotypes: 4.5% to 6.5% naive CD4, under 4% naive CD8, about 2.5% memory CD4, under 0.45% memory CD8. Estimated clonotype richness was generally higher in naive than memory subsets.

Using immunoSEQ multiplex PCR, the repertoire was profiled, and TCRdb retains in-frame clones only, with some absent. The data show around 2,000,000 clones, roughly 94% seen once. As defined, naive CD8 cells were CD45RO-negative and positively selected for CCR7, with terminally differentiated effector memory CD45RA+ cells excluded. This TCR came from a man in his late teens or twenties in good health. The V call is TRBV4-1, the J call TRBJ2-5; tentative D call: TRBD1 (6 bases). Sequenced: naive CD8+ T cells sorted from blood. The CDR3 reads CASSRNDRWDEETQYF. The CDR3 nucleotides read TGCGCCAGCAGCCGGAATGACAGGTGGGACGAAGAGACCCAGTACTTC.